This TCR beta chain was retrieved from a study of technical replicates of blood from four donors. TCRdb's table, derived via immunoSEQ multiplex PCR, lists solely in-frame clones and lacks some. This sample yields under 100,000 clones, of which 95% to 97% are seen a single time; around 0.31% belongs to the top ten. V lost 5 bases and J lost 5, with 19 bases in between. This CDR3 region has 15 residues. Germline assignment: CDR1 LNHNV and CDR2 YYDKDF (reference sequence). This receptor was taken from a human donor in good health. Sequencing used T cells isolated from PBMCs. This rearrangement joins TRBV15 to TRBJ2-7; D perhaps matches TRBD2 (7 bases). The CDR3 DNA reads TGTGCCACCAGCGAAGGGGGGGAGGGCCGCCACGAGCAGTACTTC. This codes for CATSEGGEGRHEQYF.